This entry lists 10 T cell receptor beta chains sequenced from one sample in a study of blood T cells in healthy people across ages. PCR was performed a second time for roughly 7 to 12 cycles using a sample-barcoded 5' primer and a J-beta primer mix. TCRdb analysed the 5' RACE reads with MiXCR anew, one entry per CDR3 protein. In the table there are 1.2 million to 1.5 million distinct CDR3 sequences, approximately 63% of which are singletons. Material for sequencing was blood. These receptor sequences come from a man younger than 35 in good health.

The rearrangement uses TRBV27 and TRBJ2-3, with D hard to call. The CDR3 covers 13 residues. Trimming took off 8 bases at V and 3 bases at J, with 12 bases between the two ends. CDR1 is MNHEY and CDR2 is SMNVEV in the germline V gene (reference sequence). CDR3 loop: CASYRTLTDTQYF. The CDR3 region has the DNA TGTGCCAGCTACCGGACCCTGACAGATACGCAGTATTTT.

The chain employs TRBV6-2 or TRBV6-3 and TRBJ2-3, with a weak D call TRBD1 (6 bases). V lost 7 bases and J lost 8, with 16 bases in between. CDR1 is MNHEY, CDR2 SVGEGT, per germline. The CDR3 is 13 amino acids. CDR3 sequence: CASNRVGAGTQYF. CDR3 nucleotides: TGTGCCAGCAATCGCGTGGGGGCGGGTACGCAGTATTTT.

The chain uses TRBV10-3 and TRBJ2-3; TRBD2 matches 12 bases. With V trimmed by 6 bases and J by 0 bases, 10 bases remained unmatched. This CDR3 has 18 residues. In germline, CDR1 is ENHRY, CDR2 SYGVKD. The CDR3: CAISGGTSGGHSTDTQYF. The CDR3 nucleotides read TGTGCCATCAGCGGGGGAACTAGCGGGGGGCATAGCACAGATACGCAGTATTTT.

V and J are TRBV24-1 and TRBJ2-7; TRBD2 matches 10 bases. CDR3 length: 13 amino acids. The germline gives CDR1 KGHDR, CDR2 SFDVKD. The V segment lost 9 bases and the J segment 7 bases; nucleotides outside the gene matches: 8. The CDR3 nucleotides are TGTGCCACCGCAAGCGGGAGGGCTGATGAGCAGTACTTC. It yields the protein CATASGRADEQYF.

The J gene is TRBJ2-1, the V gene TRBV12-3 or TRBV12-4; tentative D call: TRBD2 (7 bases). This CDR3 region has 16 residues. The V gene lost 1 base and the J gene lost 6 bases, with 16 bases spanning the gap. The CDR3 protein is CASSLEVGGRSNEQFF. CDR3 nucleotides: TGTGCCAGCAGTTTAGAAGTGGGGGGGCGGTCCAATGAGCAGTTCTTC.

This rearrangement joins TRBV28 to TRBJ2-5, with D uncertain. V was trimmed by 8 bases and J by 1 base, leaving 14 bases between them. The CDR3 length is 14 residues. Germline loops: CDR1 MDHEN, CDR2 SYDVKM. CDR3 residues: CASRRYGTQETQYF. CDR3 nucleotides: TGTGCCAGCCGCCGGTATGGAACCCAAGAGACCCAGTACTTC.

This chain joins TRBV30 and TRBJ2-3; D is undetermined. The CDR3 is 13 amino acids. The germline V gene has CDR1 GTSNPN and CDR2 SVGIG (reference sequence). V gave up 6 bases and J gave up 3 bases, with 13 bases separating them. The CDR3 bases are TGTGCCTGTCACCCCGATAAGACAGATACGCAGTATTTT. The encoded protein is CACHPDKTDTQYF.

The chain uses TRBV12-3 or TRBV12-4 and TRBJ1-1; TRBD1 aligns across 10 bases. V was clipped by 6 bases and J by 3 bases; unmatched bases: 4. The CDR3 contains 14 residues. CDR3 amino acids: CASRAGQGDTEAFF. The DNA for the CDR3 is TGTGCCAGCAGGGCAGGACAGGGGGACACTGAAGCTTTCTTT.

This chain joins TRBV3-1 and TRBJ1-4; weak D call: TRBD1 (5 bases). This CDR3 is built from 13 residues. Germline V lookup: CDR1 LGHDT, CDR2 YNNKEL (reference sequence). Trimming took off 7 bases at V and 7 bases at J, with 13 bases between the two ends. The CDR3 DNA follows: TGTGCCAGCAAGGGACCGGGTCTTGAAAAACTGTTTTTT. This translates into CASKGPGLEKLFF.

The gene calls are TRBV6-2 or TRBV6-3 and TRBJ2-7, with TRBD1 matching over 7 bases. CDR3 length: 13 amino acids. Germline loops: CDR1 MNHEY, CDR2 SVGEGT. V shed 8 bases and J 4 bases; nucleotides not matched to a gene: 8. DNA of the CDR3: TGTGCCAGCCTAAGTAGGGACAGTTACGAGCAGTACTTC. As protein: CASLSRDSYEQYF.